This T cell receptor (beta chain) was obtained from a study of shared clonotypes between healthy human individuals. Sequencing used immunoSEQ multiplex PCR; TCRdb keeps in-frame clones, though not all of them. The data contain millions of clones, 85% to 95% of them singletons. The sequencing sample was made of naive CD4+ T cells sorted from blood. Subset specified: CD45RA+ positively selected. The receptor's source is a man aged 18 to 35 in good health.

Written as DNA, the CDR3 is TGTGCCAGCAGCGGGACAGGGAGGGGATCGGGCACCGGGGAGCTGTTTTTT. It is translated as CASSGTGRGSGTGELFF. The chain is built from TRBV5-4 and TRBJ2-2; 9 nucleotides agree with TRBD1. Unmatched junction bases numbered 11, after V lost 4 bases and J lost 4 bases. The CDR3 consists of 17 residues. From germline, CDR1 is SGHNT and CDR2 YYREEE (reference sequence).